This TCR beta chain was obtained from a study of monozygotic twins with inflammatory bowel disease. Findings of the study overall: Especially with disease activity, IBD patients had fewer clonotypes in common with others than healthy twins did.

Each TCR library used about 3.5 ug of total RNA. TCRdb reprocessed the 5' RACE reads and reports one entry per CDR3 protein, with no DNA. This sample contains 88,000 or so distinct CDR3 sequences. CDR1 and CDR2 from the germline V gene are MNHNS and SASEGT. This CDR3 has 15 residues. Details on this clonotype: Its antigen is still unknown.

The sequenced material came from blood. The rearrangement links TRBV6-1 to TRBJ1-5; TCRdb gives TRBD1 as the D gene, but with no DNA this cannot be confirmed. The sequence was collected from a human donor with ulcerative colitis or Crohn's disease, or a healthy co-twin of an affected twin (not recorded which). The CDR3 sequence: CASSGSDRGHQPQHF.